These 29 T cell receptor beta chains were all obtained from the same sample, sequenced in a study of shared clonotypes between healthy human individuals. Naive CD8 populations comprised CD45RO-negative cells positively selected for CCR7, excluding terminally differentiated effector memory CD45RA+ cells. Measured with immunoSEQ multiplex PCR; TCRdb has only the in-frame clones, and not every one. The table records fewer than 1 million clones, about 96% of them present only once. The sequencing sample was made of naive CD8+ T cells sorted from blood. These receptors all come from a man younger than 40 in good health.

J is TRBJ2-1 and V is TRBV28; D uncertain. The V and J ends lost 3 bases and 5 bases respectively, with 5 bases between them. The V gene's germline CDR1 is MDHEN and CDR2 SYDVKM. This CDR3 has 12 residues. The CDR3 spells CASSLYHNEQFF. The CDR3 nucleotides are TGTGCCAGCAGTTTGTACCACAATGAGCAGTTCTTC.

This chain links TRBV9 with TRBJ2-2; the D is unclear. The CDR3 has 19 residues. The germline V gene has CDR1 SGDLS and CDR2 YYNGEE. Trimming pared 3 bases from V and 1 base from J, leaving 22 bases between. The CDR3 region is CASSEPRISPELNTGELFF. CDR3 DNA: TGTGCCAGCAGCGAGCCCCGAATTAGCCCCGAACTGAACACCGGGGAGCTGTTTTTT.

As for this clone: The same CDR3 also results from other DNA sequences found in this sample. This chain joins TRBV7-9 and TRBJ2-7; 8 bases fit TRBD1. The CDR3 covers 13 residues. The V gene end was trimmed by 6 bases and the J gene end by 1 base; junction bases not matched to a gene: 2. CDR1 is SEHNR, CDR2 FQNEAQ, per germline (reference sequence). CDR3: CASSRTGSYEQYF. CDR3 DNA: TGTGCCAGCAGTAGGACAGGGTCCTACGAGCAGTACTTC. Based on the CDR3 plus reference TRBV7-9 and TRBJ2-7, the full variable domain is DTGVSQNPRHKITKRGQNVTFRCDPISEHNRLYWYRQTLGQGPEFLTYFQNEAQLEKSRLLSDRFSAERPKGSFSTLEIQRTEQGDSAMYLCASSRTGSYEQYFGPGTRLTVT.

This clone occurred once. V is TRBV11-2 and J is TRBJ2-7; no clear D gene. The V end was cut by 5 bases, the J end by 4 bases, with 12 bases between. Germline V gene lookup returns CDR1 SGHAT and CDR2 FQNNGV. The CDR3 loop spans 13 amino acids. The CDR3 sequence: CASSQIGRYEQYF. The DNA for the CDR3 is TGTGCCAGCAGCCAGATTGGGCGATACGAGCAGTACTTC.

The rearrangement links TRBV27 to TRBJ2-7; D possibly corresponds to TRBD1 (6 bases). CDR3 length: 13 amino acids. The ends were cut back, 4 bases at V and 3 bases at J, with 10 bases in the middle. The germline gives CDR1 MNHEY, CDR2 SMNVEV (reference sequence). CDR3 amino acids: CASSSDSYYEQYF. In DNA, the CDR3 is TGTGCCAGCAGTTCGGACAGTTACTACGAGCAGTACTTC.

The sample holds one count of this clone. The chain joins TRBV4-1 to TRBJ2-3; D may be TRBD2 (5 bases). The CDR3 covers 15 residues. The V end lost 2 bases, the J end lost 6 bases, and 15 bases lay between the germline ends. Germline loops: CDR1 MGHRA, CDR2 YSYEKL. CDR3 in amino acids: CASSQKTISYDTQYF. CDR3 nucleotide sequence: TGCGCCAGCAGCCAAAAGACTATATCTTACGATACGCAGTATTTT.

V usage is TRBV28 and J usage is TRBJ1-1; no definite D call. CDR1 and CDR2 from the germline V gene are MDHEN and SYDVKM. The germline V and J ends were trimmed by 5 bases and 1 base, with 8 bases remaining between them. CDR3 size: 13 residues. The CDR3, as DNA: TGTGCCAGCAGTGGCGTGGGGAACACTGAAGCTTTCTTT. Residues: CASSGVGNTEAFF.

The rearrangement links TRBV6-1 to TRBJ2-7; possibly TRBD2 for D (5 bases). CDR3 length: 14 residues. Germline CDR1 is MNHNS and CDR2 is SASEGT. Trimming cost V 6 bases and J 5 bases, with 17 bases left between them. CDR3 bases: TGTGCCAGCAGGACCGGCCAGGCGGGTGACGAGCAGTACTTC. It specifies CASRTGQAGDEQYF.

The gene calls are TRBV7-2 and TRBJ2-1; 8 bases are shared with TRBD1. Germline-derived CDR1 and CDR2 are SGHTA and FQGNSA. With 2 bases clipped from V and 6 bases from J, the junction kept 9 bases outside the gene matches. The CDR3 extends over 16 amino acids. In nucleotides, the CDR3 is TGTGCCAGCAGCTTATTCCGGGACAGGCCCCTCAATGAGCAGTTCTTC. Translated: CASSLFRDRPLNEQFF.

The CDR3 sequence: CSATGRENVLTF. The CDR3 coding sequence is TGCAGCGCTACCGGAAGGGAAAACGTCCTGACTTTC. The rearrangement links TRBV29-1 to TRBJ2-6; no definite D call. This CDR3 region has 12 residues. The germline gives CDR1 SQVTM, CDR2 ANQGSEA. Trimming removed 7 bases at V and 10 bases at J, with 14 bases between.

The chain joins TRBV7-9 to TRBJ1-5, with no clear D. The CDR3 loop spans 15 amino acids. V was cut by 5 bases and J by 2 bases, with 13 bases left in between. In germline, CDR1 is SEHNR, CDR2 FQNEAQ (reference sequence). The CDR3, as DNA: TGTGCCAGCAGCGACACTCAAGTGGGCAATCAGCCCCAGCATTTT. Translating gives CASSDTQVGNQPQHF.

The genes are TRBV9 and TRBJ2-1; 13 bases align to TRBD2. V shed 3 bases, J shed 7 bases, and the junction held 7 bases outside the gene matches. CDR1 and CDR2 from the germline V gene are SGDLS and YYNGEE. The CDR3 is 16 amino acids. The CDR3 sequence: CASSGGLAGVGNEQFF. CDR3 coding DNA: TGTGCCAGCAGCGGAGGACTAGCGGGAGTGGGTAATGAGCAGTTCTTC.

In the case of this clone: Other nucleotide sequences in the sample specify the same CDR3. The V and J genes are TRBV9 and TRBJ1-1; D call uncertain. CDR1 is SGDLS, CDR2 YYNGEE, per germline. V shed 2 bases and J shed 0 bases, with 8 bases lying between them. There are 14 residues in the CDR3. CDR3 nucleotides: TGTGCCAGCAGCGTGGGCAGGTTGAACACTGAAGCTTTCTTT. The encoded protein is CASSVGRLNTEAFF.

In nucleotides, the CDR3 is TGTGCCAGCAGCTTAGAGCCAGGGATCGAGCAGTACTTC. This encodes CASSLEPGIEQYF. This chain uses TRBV7-6 with TRBJ2-7, with D tentatively TRBD1 (5 bases). The germline V and J ends were trimmed by 1 base and 6 bases, with 10 bases remaining between them. The CDR3 length is 13 residues. Per germline, CDR1 SGHVS and CDR2 FNYEAQ.

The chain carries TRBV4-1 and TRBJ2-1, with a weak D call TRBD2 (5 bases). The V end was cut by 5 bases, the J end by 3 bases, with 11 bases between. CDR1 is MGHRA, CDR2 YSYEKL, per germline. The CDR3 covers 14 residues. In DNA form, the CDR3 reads TGCGCCAGCAGCAGCGGAGAAAACTACAATGAGCAGTTCTTC. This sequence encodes CASSSGENYNEQFF.

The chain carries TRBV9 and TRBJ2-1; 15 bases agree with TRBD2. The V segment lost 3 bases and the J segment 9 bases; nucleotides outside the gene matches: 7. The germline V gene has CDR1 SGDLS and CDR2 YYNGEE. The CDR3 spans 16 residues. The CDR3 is CASSGTSGRARSEQFF. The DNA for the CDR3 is TGTGCCAGCAGCGGGACTAGCGGGAGGGCCCGGAGTGAGCAGTTCTTC.

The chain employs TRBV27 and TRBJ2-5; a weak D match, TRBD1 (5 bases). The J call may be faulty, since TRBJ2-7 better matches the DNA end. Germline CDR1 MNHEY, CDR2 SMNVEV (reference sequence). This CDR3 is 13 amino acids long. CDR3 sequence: CASIGEGSYEQYF. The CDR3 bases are TGTGCCAGCATAGGGGAAGGGTCCTACGAGCAGTACTTC.

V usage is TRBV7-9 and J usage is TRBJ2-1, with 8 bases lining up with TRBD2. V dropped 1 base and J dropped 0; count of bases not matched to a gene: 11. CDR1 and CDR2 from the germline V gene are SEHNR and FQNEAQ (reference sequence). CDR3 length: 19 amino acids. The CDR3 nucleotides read TGTGCCAGCAGCTTAGTTAGCACTAGCGGAAGGAGCTCCTACAATGAGCAGTTCTTC. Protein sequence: CASSLVSTSGRSSYNEQFF.

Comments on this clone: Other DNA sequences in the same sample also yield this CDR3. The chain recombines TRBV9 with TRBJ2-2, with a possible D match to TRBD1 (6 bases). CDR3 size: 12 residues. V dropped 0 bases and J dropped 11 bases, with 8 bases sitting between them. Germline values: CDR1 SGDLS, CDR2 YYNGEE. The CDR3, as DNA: TGTGCCAGCAGCGTAGAAGGGGGAGAGCTGTTTTTT. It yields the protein CASSVEGGELFF.

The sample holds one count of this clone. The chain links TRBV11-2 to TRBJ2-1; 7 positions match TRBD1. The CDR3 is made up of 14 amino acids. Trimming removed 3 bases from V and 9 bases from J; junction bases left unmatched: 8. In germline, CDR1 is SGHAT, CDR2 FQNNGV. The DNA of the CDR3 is TGTGCCAGCAGCTTTAGTCAGGGGGTAGGTGAGCAGTTCTTC. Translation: CASSFSQGVGEQFF.

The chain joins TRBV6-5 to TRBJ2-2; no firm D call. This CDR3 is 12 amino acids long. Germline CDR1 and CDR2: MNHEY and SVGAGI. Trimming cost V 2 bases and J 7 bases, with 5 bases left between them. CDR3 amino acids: CASSYADGELFF. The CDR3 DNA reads TGTGCCAGCAGTTACGCTGACGGGGAGCTGTTTTTT.

The CDR3 spells CASSLGGGASYEQYF. The DNA for the CDR3 is TGTGCCAGCAGTTTAGGGGGGGGAGCATCCTACGAGCAGTACTTC. The V call is TRBV27, the J call TRBJ2-7; 7 bases are a match to TRBD2. Losses at the gene ends were 2 bases for V and 1 base for J; bases not matched to a gene: 5. Germline values: CDR1 MNHEY, CDR2 SMNVEV (reference sequence). The CDR3 runs 15 residues.

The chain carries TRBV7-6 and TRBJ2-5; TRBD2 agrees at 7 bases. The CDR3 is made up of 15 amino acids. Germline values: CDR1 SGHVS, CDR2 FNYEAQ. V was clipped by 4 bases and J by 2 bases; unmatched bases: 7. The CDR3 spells CASSSIGGGQETQYF. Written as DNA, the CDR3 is TGTGCCAGCAGCTCCATTGGGGGGGGACAAGAGACCCAGTACTTC.

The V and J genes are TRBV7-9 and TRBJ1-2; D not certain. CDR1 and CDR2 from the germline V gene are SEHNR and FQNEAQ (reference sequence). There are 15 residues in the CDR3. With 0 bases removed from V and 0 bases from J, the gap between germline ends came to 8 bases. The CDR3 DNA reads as TGTGCCAGCAGCTTAGCGCGGGAAGCTAACTATGGCTACACCTTC. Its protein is CASSLAREANYGYTF.

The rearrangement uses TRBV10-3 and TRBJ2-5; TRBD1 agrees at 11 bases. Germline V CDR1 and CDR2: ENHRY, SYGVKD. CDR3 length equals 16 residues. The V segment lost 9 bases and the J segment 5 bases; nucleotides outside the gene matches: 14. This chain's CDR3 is CAIRTGGGVGRETQYF. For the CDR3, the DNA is TGTGCCATTCGGACAGGGGGCGGGGTAGGTCGCGAGACCCAGTACTTC.

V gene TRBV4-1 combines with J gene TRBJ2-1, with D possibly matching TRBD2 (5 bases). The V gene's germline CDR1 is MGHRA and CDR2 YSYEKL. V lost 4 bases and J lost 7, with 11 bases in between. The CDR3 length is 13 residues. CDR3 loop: CASSPRTSNEQFF. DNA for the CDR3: TGCGCCAGCAGCCCCCGGACTTCTAATGAGCAGTTCTTC.

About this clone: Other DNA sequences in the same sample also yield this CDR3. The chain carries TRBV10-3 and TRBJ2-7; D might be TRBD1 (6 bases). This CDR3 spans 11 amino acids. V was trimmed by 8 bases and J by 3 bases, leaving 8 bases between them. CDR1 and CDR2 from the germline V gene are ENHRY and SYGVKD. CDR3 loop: CAISDSYEQYF. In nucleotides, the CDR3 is TGTGCCATCTCGGACAGCTACGAGCAGTACTTC.

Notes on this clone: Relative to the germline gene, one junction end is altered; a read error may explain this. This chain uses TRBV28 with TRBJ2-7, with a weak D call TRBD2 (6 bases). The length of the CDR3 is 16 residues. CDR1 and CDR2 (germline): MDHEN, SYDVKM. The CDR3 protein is CASSPSGLPSTYEQHF. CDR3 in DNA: TGTGCCAGCAGTCCCAGCGGGCTACCCTCAACCTACGAGCAGCACTTC. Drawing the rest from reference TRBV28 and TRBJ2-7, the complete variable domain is DVKVTQSSRYLVKRTGEKVFLECVQDMDHENMFWYRQDPGLGLRLIYFSYDVKMKEKGDIPEGYSVSREKKERFSLILESASTNQTSMYLCASSPSGLPSTYEQHFGPGTRLTVT.

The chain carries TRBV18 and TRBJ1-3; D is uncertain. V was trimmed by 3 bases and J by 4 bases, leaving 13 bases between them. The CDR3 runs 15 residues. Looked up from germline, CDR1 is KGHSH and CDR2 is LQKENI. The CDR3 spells CASSPTSVTGNTIYF. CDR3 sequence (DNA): TGTGCCAGCTCACCCACGTCCGTTACGGGAAACACCATATATTTT.